Each of the 13 T cell receptor beta chains below was sequenced from the same sample in a study of T cells in Graves' hyperthyroidism and ophthalmopathy. TCR beta CDR3 region amplification was performed from RNA transcripts. First-round RT-PCR of the TCR CDR3 relied on the HTBI primer set. One entry per CDR3 protein, called by TCRdb with MiXCR from the multiplex PCR reads. The table records around 390,000 distinct CDR3 sequences, around 15% of them present only once. Sequenced sample: blood. These receptors all come from a woman aged 25 to 39 with Graves' ophthalmopathy.

Concerning this clonotype itself: Germline is not matched at one junction end, which may reflect a read error. This chain joins TRBV20-1 and TRBJ1-2; no clear D. Looked up from germline, CDR1 is DFQATT and CDR2 is SNEGSKA (reference sequence). There are 14 residues in the CDR3. In nucleotides, the CDR3 is TGCAGTGCAAGAGCATTTGATGCTAACTATGGCTACACCTTC. Protein sequence: CSARAFDANYGYTF.

CDR3 amino acids: CASSFLQGNSPLHF. The CDR3 DNA sequence: TGTGCCAGCAGTTTCTTACAGGGAAATTCACCCCTCCACTTT. The gene calls are TRBV12-3 or TRBV12-4 and TRBJ1-6, with D perhaps matching TRBD1 (6 bases). This CDR3 region has 14 residues. Trimming removed 3 bases at V and 7 bases at J, with 10 bases between.

There are a few counts of this clonotype. J is TRBJ2-2 and V is TRBV6-1; tentative D call: TRBD1 (6 bases). The CDR3 is made up of 15 amino acids. The germline V gene encodes CDR1 MNHNS and CDR2 SASEGT. The V end was cut by 5 bases, the J end by 4 bases, with 14 bases between. The CDR3 is CASSPRTDPTGELFF. For the CDR3, the DNA is TGTGCCAGCAGTCCCCGGACAGACCCCACCGGGGAGCTGTTTTTT.

This clonotype was seen repeatedly, ten times or more. The J gene is TRBJ2-1, the V gene TRBV6-1, with TRBD2 matching over 10 bases. The junction had 13 bases not matched to a gene; V was cut back by 5 bases and J by 9 bases. The CDR3 contains 16 residues. Germline V gene sequence: CDR1 MNHNS, CDR2 SASEGT. The CDR3 sequence is CASSSLLSGGAPEQFF. DNA of the CDR3: TGTGCCAGCAGTTCCCTACTGAGCGGGGGGGCCCCTGAGCAGTTCTTC.

Remarks on this clonotype: The junction shows a germline mismatch at one end, possibly a read error. The chain couples TRBV2 to TRBJ2-7, with TRBD1 matching over 8 bases. In germline, CDR1 is SNHLY, CDR2 FYNNEI. There are 13 residues in the CDR3. CDR3 nucleotide sequence: TGTGCCAGCAGTGCTACAGGGGGATACGAGCAGCACTTC. Amino acids: CASSATGGYEQHF.

This clonotype was counted many times. The chain carries TRBV28 and TRBJ2-1, with unresolved D. V was pared by 6 bases and J by 4 bases, with 13 bases between. Per germline, CDR1 MDHEN and CDR2 SYDVKM. This CDR3 spans 14 amino acids. CDR3 sequence (DNA): TGTGCCAGCAGGGTCGTTGGGATTTACAATGAGCAGTTCTTC. Its translation: CASRVVGIYNEQFF.

This clonotype was seen many times. The chain uses TRBV7-2 and TRBJ1-5; D remains unclear. The germline gives CDR1 SGHTA, CDR2 FQGNSA. CDR3 length: 13 amino acids. Between the trimmed V and J ends, which lost 2 bases and 6 bases, there was a span of 8 bases. CDR3 protein: CASSLSPVQPQHF. In DNA form, the CDR3 reads TGTGCCAGCAGCTTATCGCCAGTTCAGCCCCAGCATTTT.

This clonotype has a count of ten or more. The chain links TRBV20-1 to TRBJ2-7, with 13 bases matching TRBD2. J was trimmed by 2 bases and V by 5 bases; bases with no gene match: 18. This CDR3 region has 19 residues. Per germline, CDR1 DFQATT and CDR2 SNEGSKA (reference sequence). CDR3 residues: CSAGTPVRTSGGRTYEQYF. CDR3 nucleotides: TGCAGTGCTGGAACTCCCGTGAGGACTAGCGGGGGTCGCACCTACGAGCAGTACTTC.

J is TRBJ2-1 and V is TRBV29-1; TRBD2 is a possible D gene (6 bases). V gave up 5 bases and J gave up 2 bases, with 22 bases separating them. This CDR3 has 17 residues. Germline CDR1 reads SQVTM; CDR2 reads ANQGSEA. The CDR3, as DNA: TGCAGCGTTATTACCCCATCTCCTAGCGTAACCTACAATGAGCAGTTCTTC. Translation gives CSVITPSPSVTYNEQFF.

This sequence joins TRBV20-1 and TRBJ2-3; possibly TRBD1 for D (6 bases). Germline assignment: CDR1 DFQATT and CDR2 SNEGSKA (reference sequence). V shed 1 base and J shed 3 bases, with 29 bases lying between them. The CDR3 length is 20 residues. The CDR3 DNA follows: TGCAGTGCTAGAGGGGGAACAGGGAACGGAAGAGGCCGGCTAACAGATACGCAGTATTTT. Translation: CSARGGTGNGRGRLTDTQYF.

As for this clonotype: This may stem from a read error, because a much larger clone lies one nucleotide away. The chain links TRBV6-1 to TRBJ2-5, with a possible D match to TRBD2 (6 bases). This CDR3 contains 13 residues. Germline-derived CDR1 and CDR2 are MNHNS and SASEGT. V gave up 7 bases and J gave up 5 bases, with 14 bases separating them. The CDR3: CASTTREYETQYF. CDR3 DNA: TGTGCCAGCACGACCCGGGAGTACGAGACCCAGTACTTC.

The rearrangement uses TRBV5-8 and TRBJ2-1, with D possibly called TRBD1 or TRBD2 (6 bases each). This CDR3 region has 14 residues. The V end was cut by 4 bases, the J end by 2 bases, with 10 bases between. Per the germline V gene, CDR1 is SGHTS and CDR2 is YDEGEE. DNA of the CDR3: TGTGCCAGCAGCCCAAGGGGGGCCTACAATGAGCAGTTCTTC. Translating it yields CASSPRGAYNEQFF.

In its sample, this clonotype was seen many times. The rearrangement uses TRBV5-5 and TRBJ2-3; tentatively, D is TRBD1 or TRBD2 (7 bases each). CDR1 and CDR2 (germline): SGHKS, YYEKEE (reference sequence). Trimming stripped 4 bases from V and 5 bases from J, with 20 bases between. This CDR3 region has 16 residues. CDR3 in amino acids: CASSPDRWGGGDTQYF. In DNA form, the CDR3 reads TGTGCCAGCAGCCCGGACAGGTGGGGCGGGGGAGATACGCAGTATTTT.